These 23 T cell receptor beta chains came from one sample sequenced in a study of technical replicates of blood from a handful of donors (TCRdb year 2017). The library relied on the immunoSEQ multiplex PCR assay. TCRdb re-hosts the immuneACCESS table, in-frame sequences only. Its copies lack some clones; in the studies checked, an unresolved V gene accounts for under half of them, and the cause for the rest is not known. The sample contains 75,000 to 90,000 clones, 85% to 95% of them found a single time. The ten largest account for about 0.37% of the sample. Sequenced: T cells isolated from PBMCs. The source of these receptors is a human donor in good health.

The chain combines TRBV27 with TRBJ2-7; a weak D match, TRBD2 (5 bases). The CDR3 loop spans 14 amino acids. Germline V lookup: CDR1 MNHEY, CDR2 SMNVEV (reference sequence). V shed 3 bases and J shed 3 bases, with 12 bases lying between them. The CDR3 loop reads CASSFGLSFYEQYF. CDR3 bases: TGTGCCAGCAGTTTTGGACTCTCGTTCTACGAGCAGTACTTC.

The chain joins TRBV5-1 to TRBJ1-1; TRBD1 aligns across 7 bases. After removal of 4 bases from V and 0 bases from J, the junction contained 6 bases not matched to a gene. The germline V gene has CDR1 SGHRS and CDR2 YFSETQ. The CDR3 length is 15 residues. CDR3 protein: CASSPRDSLNTEAFF. In DNA, the CDR3 is TGCGCCAGCAGCCCGAGGGACAGTTTGAACACTGAAGCTTTCTTT.

V gene TRBV7-9 combines with J gene TRBJ2-7, with 10 bases identical to TRBD2. This CDR3 region has 15 residues. Losses at the gene ends were 5 bases for V and 1 base for J; bases not matched to a gene: 5. The germline gives CDR1 SEHNR, CDR2 FQNEAQ (reference sequence). CDR3 amino acids: CASSPTSGISYEQYF. Written as DNA, the CDR3 is TGTGCCAGCAGCCCCACTAGCGGGATTTCCTACGAGCAGTACTTC.

The chain carries TRBV9 and TRBJ1-2; D uncertain. Germline values: CDR1 SGDLS, CDR2 YYNGEE. V was clipped by 2 bases and J by 1 base, with 6 bases between them. This CDR3 has 13 residues. CDR3 sequence: CASSVRNNYGYTF. The CDR3 DNA sequence: TGTGCCAGCAGCGTGCGGAATAACTATGGCTACACCTTC.

Here the CDR3 reads CSVVLEYSNQPQHF. CDR3 in DNA: TGCAGCGTTGTGCTGGAGTATAGCAATCAGCCCCAGCATTTT. The J gene is TRBJ1-5, the V gene TRBV29-1, with no clear D. The CDR3 is 14 residues long. Deletions cut 4 bases from V and 0 bases from J, with 10 bases between. The germline CDR1 and CDR2 sequences are SQVTM and ANQGSEA. The variable domain in full, completed from reference TRBV29-1 and TRBJ1-5, reads SAVISQKPSRDICQRGTSLTIQCQVDSQVTMMFWYRQQPGQSLTLIATANQGSEATYESGFVIDKFPISRPNLTFSTLTVSNMSPEDSSIYLCSVVLEYSNQPQHFGDGTRLSIL.

The J gene is TRBJ2-1, the V gene TRBV27, with 14 bases identical to TRBD2. This CDR3 has 16 amino acids. Trimming removed 6 bases from V and 7 bases from J; junction bases left unmatched: 8. CDR1 is MNHEY, CDR2 SMNVEV, per germline (reference sequence). CDR3 in DNA: TGTGCCAGCAGGGGACTAGCGGGAGTTTGGGAAAATGAGCAGTTCTTC. Its translation is CASRGLAGVWENEQFF.

The chain employs TRBV13 and TRBJ2-7; 11 nucleotides line up with TRBD2. There are 14 residues in the CDR3. J was trimmed by 3 bases and V by 6 bases; bases with no gene match: 4. The germline V gene has CDR1 PRHDT and CDR2 FYEKMQ (reference sequence). As DNA, the CDR3 is TGTGCCAGCAGTGGGACTAGCGGAAGCTACGAGCAGTACTTC. It codes for CASSGTSGSYEQYF. Drawing the rest from reference TRBV13 and TRBJ2-7, the complete variable domain is AAGVIQSPRHLIKEKRETATLKCYPIPRHDTVYWYQQGPGQDPQFLISFYEKMQSDKGSIPDRFSAQQFSDYHSELNMSSLELGDSALYFCASSGTSGSYEQYFGPGTRLTVT.

The chain has TRBV7-9 and TRBJ2-7, with D unresolved. V was clipped by 5 bases and J by 0 bases, with 11 bases between them. Germline CDR1 SEHNR, CDR2 FQNEAQ (reference sequence). The CDR3 runs 14 residues. CDR3 DNA: TGTGCCAGCAGCCAACGGTCGAGCTCCTACGAGCAGTACTTC. It encodes CASSQRSSSYEQYF.

The V gene is TRBV11-3, the J gene TRBJ2-1; 8 nucleotides match TRBD2. This CDR3 spans 13 amino acids. Losses at the gene ends were 6 bases for V and 8 bases for J; bases not matched to a gene: 6. Looked up from germline, CDR1 is SGHNT and CDR2 is YENEEA. The CDR3 reads CASSLAGGHEQFF. The CDR3 DNA sequence: TGTGCCAGCAGTCTAGCGGGCGGGCATGAGCAGTTCTTC.

The J gene is TRBJ2-7, the V gene TRBV15, with D perhaps matching TRBD2 (5 bases). Germline CDR1 and CDR2: LNHNV and YYDKDF (reference sequence). V lost 1 base, J lost 1 base, and 8 bases lay in between. The CDR3 covers 14 residues. The CDR3 spells CATSRGWESYEQYF. The CDR3 region has the DNA TGTGCCACCAGCAGAGGCTGGGAGTCCTACGAGCAGTACTTC.

V and J are TRBV27 and TRBJ2-5, with 8 positions matching TRBD2. The CDR3 extends over 15 amino acids. V shed 3 bases and J 5 bases; nucleotides not matched to a gene: 8. The germline V gene has CDR1 MNHEY and CDR2 SMNVEV (reference sequence). The DNA of the CDR3 is TGTGCCAGCAGTTTGGGAGCGGGAGAGGTGGAGACCCAGTACTTC. As protein: CASSLGAGEVETQYF.

V is TRBV9 and J is TRBJ2-2; 8 bases fit TRBD2. The germline CDR1 and CDR2 sequences are SGDLS and YYNGEE. V gave up 3 bases and J gave up 4 bases; unmatched junction bases: 5. The CDR3 covers 15 residues. CDR3 region: CASSARLATTGELFF. CDR3 bases: TGTGCCAGCAGCGCAAGACTAGCGACCACCGGGGAGCTGTTTTTT.

This chain uses TRBV15 with TRBJ2-7, with TRBD1 as a possible D gene (5 bases). Germline CDR1 and CDR2: LNHNV and YYDKDF (reference sequence). The CDR3 spans 14 residues. The V and J ends lost 1 base and 4 bases respectively, with 11 bases between them. CDR3 amino acids: CATSRGREGYEQYF. CDR3 DNA: TGTGCCACCAGCAGAGGCAGGGAAGGGTACGAGCAGTACTTC.

The chain recombines TRBV11-2 with TRBJ2-7, with a weak D call TRBD1 (6 bases). This CDR3 spans 14 amino acids. Trimming took 3 bases from V and 3 from J, leaving 12 bases between them. Germline V lookup: CDR1 SGHAT, CDR2 FQNNGV. The CDR3 DNA reads TGTGCCAGCAGCTTCGGTTTAGGGGGCTACGAGCAGTACTTC. Translating gives CASSFGLGGYEQYF. Full variable domain (outside the CDR3, taken from reference TRBV11-2 and TRBJ2-7): EAGVAQSPRYKIIEKRQSVAFWCNPISGHATLYWYQQILGQGPKLLIQFQNNGVVDDSQLPKDRFSAERLKGVDSTLKIQPAKLEDSAVYLCASSFGLGGYEQYFGPGTRLTVT.

The chain joins TRBV6-5 to TRBJ2-1; D remains ambiguous. The germline gives CDR1 MNHEY, CDR2 SVGAGI. The V end lost 6 bases, the J end lost 1 base, and 7 bases lay between the germline ends. CDR3 length: 13 residues. The CDR3 sequence: CASSRSSYNEQFF. The CDR3 nucleotides read TGTGCCAGCAGCCGGTCGTCCTACAATGAGCAGTTCTTC.

The chain is built from TRBV10-3 and TRBJ2-3; 12 bases are a match to TRBD2. J lost 5 bases, V lost 1 base, and 7 bases had no gene match. Germline CDR1 is ENHRY and CDR2 is SYGVKD. The CDR3 loop spans 17 amino acids. The CDR3 coding sequence is TGTGCCATCAGTGAGTTTACTAGCGGGAGGAGGGGAGATACGCAGTATTTT. Amino acids: CAISEFTSGRRGDTQYF.

The V call is TRBV19, the J call TRBJ2-1, with TRBD1 matching 8 bases. Germline CDR1 is LNHDA and CDR2 is SQIVND (reference sequence). V was clipped by 9 bases and J by 2 bases; unmatched bases: 6. This CDR3 is 14 amino acids long. The CDR3 sequence is CASRPDRAYNEQFF. CDR3 coding DNA: TGTGCCAGCCGCCCGGACAGGGCCTACAATGAGCAGTTCTTC.

V and J are TRBV20-1 and TRBJ2-1; no clear D. Looked up from germline, CDR1 is DFQATT and CDR2 is SNEGSKA (reference sequence). Between the trimmed V and J ends, which lost 7 bases and 6 bases, there was a span of 10 bases. The CDR3 has 11 amino acids. CDR3: CSVSRINEQFF. Written as DNA, the CDR3 is TGCAGTGTATCTAGGATCAATGAGCAGTTCTTC.

This rearrangement joins TRBV30 to TRBJ2-7, with a possible D match to TRBD1 (5 bases). V lost 5 bases and J lost 1, with 6 bases in between. The CDR3 has 11 amino acids. CDR1 is GTSNPN and CDR2 is SVGIG in the germline V gene (reference sequence). The CDR3 region has the DNA TGTGCCTGGGACAGTTCCTACGAGCAGTACTTC. Its protein is CAWDSSYEQYF.

The gene calls are TRBV11-3 and TRBJ2-3; D perhaps matches TRBD1 (6 bases). Germline CDR1 and CDR2: SGHNT and YENEEA. The germline V and J ends were trimmed by 5 bases and 2 bases, with 17 bases remaining between them. This CDR3 region has 16 residues. The CDR3 DNA is TGTGCCAGCAGCCAGAGACTGATGGGGGCCACAGATACGCAGTATTTT. Its translation is CASSQRLMGATDTQYF. Variable domain in full (rest from reference TRBV11-3 and TRBJ2-3): EAGVVQSPRYKIIEKKQPVAFWCNPISGHNTLYWYLQNLGQGPELLIRYENEEAVDDSQLPKDRFSAERLKGVDSTLKIQPAELGDSAVYLCASSQRLMGATDTQYFGPGTRLTVL.

The chain employs TRBV2 and TRBJ2-2; TRBD1 is a possible D gene (6 bases). The V and J ends lost 2 bases and 7 bases respectively, with 11 bases between them. The CDR3 is 14 residues long. CDR1 SNHLY and CDR2 FYNNEI come from the germline V gene. The CDR3 region is CASSEWTDIGELFF. The CDR3 DNA follows: TGTGCCAGCAGTGAATGGACAGACATCGGGGAGCTGTTTTTT.

On this clone itself: Other nucleotide sequences in the sample specify the same CDR3. This chain links TRBV5-1 with TRBJ1-1, with D unclear. Trimming cost V 0 bases and J 0 bases, with 3 bases left between them. The germline V gene has CDR1 SGHRS and CDR2 YFSETQ. The CDR3 extends over 13 amino acids. Here the CDR3 DNA reads TGCGCCAGCAGCTTGGTTATGAACACTGAAGCTTTCTTT. Its protein is CASSLVMNTEAFF.

This clone has a single count. The rearrangement joins TRBV19 to TRBJ2-1; D possibly corresponds to TRBD2 (7 bases). The ends were cut back, 5 bases at V and 3 bases at J, with 17 bases in the middle. The CDR3 consists of 16 residues. The germline V gene encodes CDR1 LNHDA and CDR2 SQIVND (reference sequence). The CDR3 DNA follows: TGTGCCAGTAGTCAGGTGGGGGGGCCAGACTACAATGAGCAGTTCTTC. Its translation: CASSQVGGPDYNEQFF.